This T cell receptor (beta chain) was captured in a study of T cells in Graves' hyperthyroidism and ophthalmopathy. Points from the study as a whole: Blood also held most thyroid clonotypes expanded beyond 0.001.

The V end lost 2 bases, the J end lost 10 bases, and 9 bases lay between the germline ends. The CDR3 covers 11 residues. The germline V gene encodes CDR1 DFQATT and CDR2 SNEGSKA (reference sequence). It was uncontrolled infection, other autoimmune disease, pregnancy or lactation that excluded patients. Thyroid ultrasound and orbital computed tomography, with clinical symptoms and serum thyroxine and TRAb, informed diagnoses. Around 10 ml of fresh peripheral blood supplied the PBMCs. From RNA transcripts, TCR beta CDR3 regions were amplified. Carried out on the TCR CDR3, a first-round RT-PCR used the HTBI primer set. TCRdb analysed the multiplex PCR reads with MiXCR anew, one entry per CDR3 protein. Here the sample spans about 360,000 distinct CDR3 sequences, roughly 13% being singletons. This clonotype has ten or more counts. Its target is unknown.

The V call is TRBV20-1, the J call TRBJ2-1; D gene ambiguous. Source material: blood. The clonotype originates from a woman younger than 30 with Graves' hyperthyroidism. The CDR3 protein is CSARPRREQFF. DNA of the CDR3: TGCAGTGCTAGACCGAGACGGGAGCAGTTCTTC.